This TCR beta chain is drawn from a study of T cell repertoires in cytomegalovirus infection. About the study: HLA-B-restricted CMV epitopes that are well studied, plus recently identified HLA-C-restricted ones, were used by the study. TCR beta signatures that were public indicated CMV infection and matching HLA type.

V was pared by 4 bases and J by 3 bases, with 6 bases of the junction left unmatched. Germline loops: CDR1 SGHRS, CDR2 YFSETQ. The CDR3 consists of 14 residues. A single record per CDR3 protein comes from TCRdb applying MiXCR to the reads. The table has 27,000 or so distinct CDR3 sequences, about 20% seen once. Study findings and constraints: Carriers of CMV and the relevant HLA type were discriminated by public TCR beta frequency.

This clonotype was seen a few times. Its antigen is as yet unknown. This TCR derives from a human donor in good health (CMV status not recorded). Some clones in this sample may be carry-over from other donors' samples. The rearrangement links TRBV5-1 to TRBJ2-5; 7 nucleotides align to TRBD1. The material sequenced was CD8+ T cells from cultured PBMCs, taken from culture after CMV antigen stimulation. CDR3 region: CASSTRDSKETQYF. CDR3 nucleotides: TGCGCCAGCAGCACCCGGGACAGTAAAGAGACCCAGTACTTC.